This TCR beta chain was identified in a study of monozygotic twins with inflammatory bowel disease. This CDR3 is built from 11 residues. CDR1 and CDR2 from the germline V gene are LNHDA and SQIVND (reference sequence). In preparing each TCR library, about 3,700 ng of total RNA was used. TCRdb reprocessed the 5' RACE reads and keeps a single row for each CDR3 protein, giving no DNA. This table holds about 210,000 distinct CDR3 sequences. Sequences were obtained from blood. This sequence was found in a human donor with ulcerative colitis or Crohn's disease, or a healthy co-twin of an affected twin (not recorded which). The J gene is TRBJ2-7, the V gene TRBV19; with no DNA, the TCRdb D assignment of TRBD1 cannot be verified. The CDR3 sequence is CATGTAYEQYF.